This T cell receptor (beta chain) derives from a study of T cells in women clearing cervical HPV infection. In the study overall: Case blood was drawn a median 149 days after lesion detection. Notes on the study in general: Controls had more TRBV6-7 (approximately 0.16%) than cases (about 0.11%).

The V end was cut by 7 bases, the J end by 2 bases, with 12 bases between. The germline V gene has CDR1 LNHDA and CDR2 SQIVND (reference sequence). This CDR3 spans 14 amino acids. As concerns this clone: Its antigen is as yet unknown. The read stops 3 residues short of the end of the CDR3; the missing end is completed from the germline J gene.

The table came from immunoSEQ multiplex PCR; TCRdb's copy has only in-frame clones and leaves some out. This sample contains approximately 44,000 clones. Input material: blood buffy coat. This chain links TRBV19 with TRBJ1-5, with D possibly matching TRBD1 (6 bases). The clonotype originates from a woman between 18 and 70 years old with a cervical HPV16 infection that either progressed to CIN3+ or cleared (not recorded which). CDR3 DNA, as far as it was read: TGTGCCAGTACTCCAGGGGAAGGCAATCAGCCC. Its translation is CASTPGEGNQP. In full, the CDR3 is CASTPGEGNQPQHF.